The 23 T cell receptor beta chains below all came from one sample that was sequenced in a study of identical twins. TCRdb reprocessed the 5' RACE reads via MiXCR and lists one record per CDR3 protein. Among around 490,000 distinct CDR3 sequences listed, 14% were seen once. In addition, the sample was reused for a study of yellow fever vaccine responses in identical twins.

The specimen sequenced was CD4+ T cells sorted from blood. The receptors derive from a woman aged 18 to 35 in good health.

This clonotype showed up just a few times. The chain carries TRBV29-1 and TRBJ1-1; 7 bases map to TRBD1. Trimming removed 7 bases from V and 3 bases from J; junction bases left unmatched: 8. CDR3 length: 13 amino acids. The V gene's germline CDR1 is SQVTM and CDR2 ANQGSEA. CDR3 coding DNA: TGCAGCGGAATTGAGGACAGGTACACTGAAGCTTTCTTT. Translating it yields CSGIEDRYTEAFF.

The gene calls are TRBV30 and TRBJ2-5, with D perhaps given as TRBD1 or TRBD2 (5 bases each). V was shortened by 2 bases and J by 10 bases, with 14 bases between the two germline ends. Germline CDR1 reads GTSNPN; CDR2 reads SVGIG (reference sequence). The CDR3 spans 12 residues. DNA for the CDR3: TGTGCCTGGAGTACCTCCGGGGCTGGCCAGTACTTC. Its protein product is CAWSTSGAGQYF.

In its sample, this clonotype was seen a few times. V usage is TRBV27 and J usage is TRBJ2-1, with no clear D. This CDR3 is 13 amino acids long. The ends were cut back, 6 bases at V and 2 bases at J, with 8 bases in the middle. Germline CDR1 is MNHEY and CDR2 is SMNVEV (reference sequence). As DNA, the CDR3 is TGTGCCAGCAGCCTCACGACCTACAATGAGCAGTTCTTC. Translation: CASSLTTYNEQFF.

CDR3 loop: CASAPLGWELFF. For the CDR3, the DNA is TGTGCCAGCGCTCCCCTCGGTTGGGAGCTGTTTTTT. The chain links TRBV7-2 to TRBJ2-2, with unresolved D. Trimming shortened V by 8 bases and J by 9 bases, and 13 bases separated the two germline ends. The CDR3 consists of 12 residues. Germline CDR1 and CDR2: SGHTA and FQGNSA.

The rearrangement links TRBV4-3 to TRBJ2-1; D unresolved. The CDR3 consists of 14 residues. Germline V gives CDR1 LGHNA, CDR2 YSLEER. V dropped 0 bases and J dropped 10 bases, with 13 bases sitting between them. Here the CDR3 reads CASSQELVGREQFF. The CDR3 coding sequence is TGCGCCAGCAGCCAAGAACTTGTTGGCCGGGAGCAGTTCTTC.

This clonotype showed up just a few times. The chain carries TRBV15 and TRBJ2-3; D ambiguous. CDR1 and CDR2 (germline): LNHNV, YYDKDF (reference sequence). With 1 base removed from V and 2 bases from J, the gap between germline ends came to 13 bases. This CDR3 is 16 amino acids long. The DNA for the CDR3 is TGTGCCACCAGCAGAGTTCGGGCCCGGATCACAGATACGCAGTATTTT. As protein: CATSRVRARITDTQYF.

This clonotype was seen many times. V and J are TRBV5-4 and TRBJ2-4; D possibly corresponds to TRBD1 (6 bases). CDR3 size: 15 residues. V gave up 4 bases and J gave up 9 bases, with 20 bases separating them. CDR1 and CDR2 from the germline V gene are SGHNT and YYREEE (reference sequence). The DNA for the CDR3 is TGTGCCAGCAGCCCCACCGTAGGGGACAAAGCCATTCAGTACTTC. This sequence encodes CASSPTVGDKAIQYF.

This clonotype was detected only a few times. The genes are TRBV2 and TRBJ1-5, with 12 bases identical to TRBD1. The CDR3 is 15 residues long. V lost 6 bases and J lost 7; bases outside the gene matches: 7. Germline V gives CDR1 SNHLY, CDR2 FYNNEI. The CDR3 nucleotides are TGTGCCAGCAGAACCGGGACAGGGGGCAGGCAGCCCCAGCATTTT. This codes for CASRTGTGGRQPQHF.

This clonotype showed up just once. At one of its ends the junction is not consistent with the germline gene, which may arise from a read error. The CDR3 DNA sequence: TGCAGTGCTAGAGAGGGGGCTGGCAGGATTCCCTTC. Translation gives CSAREGAGRIPF. The chain combines TRBV20-1 with TRBJ1-2, with D tentatively TRBD1 (6 bases). The germline gives CDR1 DFQATT, CDR2 SNEGSKA (reference sequence). This CDR3 is 12 amino acids long.

The rearrangement uses TRBV18 and TRBJ2-1; D uncertain. CDR3 length: 13 amino acids. V was pared by 0 bases and J by 7 bases, with 7 bases between. CDR1 is KGHSH, CDR2 LQKENI, per germline. This CDR3 is CASSPPGRNEQFF. CDR3 bases: TGTGCCAGCTCACCACCTGGACGGAATGAGCAGTTCTTC.

This clonotype was recorded only once. The chain is built from TRBV11-2 and TRBJ2-3; either TRBD1 or TRBD2 may fit D (5 bases each). Germline CDR1 reads SGHAT; CDR2 reads FQNNGV. The CDR3 spans 15 residues. V gave up 0 bases and J gave up 6 bases, with 13 bases separating them. The CDR3 here is CASSLDGAQEDTQYF. CDR3 coding DNA: TGTGCCAGCAGCTTAGACGGGGCGCAGGAGGATACGCAGTATTTT.

The gene calls are TRBV19 and TRBJ2-1, with D tentatively TRBD1 (7 bases). Germline V gene lookup returns CDR1 LNHDA and CDR2 SQIVND (reference sequence). The CDR3 loop spans 13 amino acids. The germline V and J ends were trimmed by 9 bases and 5 bases, with 14 bases remaining between them. The CDR3 reads CASLGGGHNEQFF. In DNA form, the CDR3 reads TGTGCCAGCTTAGGAGGGGGCCACAATGAGCAGTTCTTC.

This clonotype has only a few counts. The genes are TRBV19 and TRBJ2-7; the D is unclear. This CDR3 is built from 13 residues. Germline lookup yields CDR1 LNHDA and CDR2 SQIVND (reference sequence). With 3 bases removed from V and 1 base from J, the gap between germline ends came to 7 bases. The CDR3 is CASSMAASYEQYF. For the CDR3, the DNA is TGTGCCAGTAGTATGGCCGCATCCTACGAGCAGTACTTC.

The rearrangement links TRBV3-1 to TRBJ2-4, with D possibly matching TRBD1 (6 bases). Germline CDR1 LGHDT, CDR2 YNNKEL (reference sequence). V lost 7 bases and J 6 bases, leaving 13 bases between the germline ends. The CDR3 has 13 amino acids. The CDR3 reads CASKRGSANIQYF. For the CDR3, the DNA is TGTGCCAGCAAAAGGGGGTCCGCAAACATTCAGTACTTC.

This clonotype was detected a few times. The CDR3 here is CASSADETGSYEQYF. The CDR3 DNA follows: TGTGCCAGCAGTGCCGACGAGACAGGCTCCTACGAGCAGTACTTC. This chain uses TRBV6-1 with TRBJ2-7; maybe TRBD1 (6 bases). Germline V lookup: CDR1 MNHNS, CDR2 SASEGT. Trimming shortened V by 4 bases and J by 0 bases, and 13 bases separated the two germline ends. This CDR3 region has 15 residues.

This clonotype came up many times. The chain couples TRBV20-1 to TRBJ1-2; D uncertain. Germline CDR1 reads DFQATT; CDR2 reads SNEGSKA (reference sequence). V dropped 3 bases and J dropped 6 bases, with 17 bases sitting between them. The CDR3 covers 14 residues. CDR3 DNA sequence: TGCAGTGCTAGTTTTTCGGACGGGAGGAATGGCTACACCTTC. Translation: CSASFSDGRNGYTF.

The V and J genes are TRBV7-6 and TRBJ1-5, with D perhaps TRBD1 (5 bases). The CDR3 length is 14 residues. Germline V gene sequence: CDR1 SGHVS, CDR2 FNYEAQ. Trimming took 3 bases from V and 3 from J, leaving 9 bases between them. The CDR3 region has the DNA TGTGCCAGCAGCTTTACGGGGCCCAATCAGCCCCAGCATTTT. It encodes CASSFTGPNQPQHF.

This clonotype has a handful of counts. DNA of the CDR3: TGCGCCAGCAGCTTGGAGGGGGAGCTGTTTTTT. Translated, it gives CASSLEGELFF. V usage is TRBV5-1 and J usage is TRBJ2-2; D not resolved. Germline V gives CDR1 SGHRS, CDR2 YFSETQ. This CDR3 comprises 11 residues. V was trimmed by 0 bases and J by 8 bases, leaving 2 bases between them.

This clonotype was counted only a few times. The chain recombines TRBV12-5 with TRBJ2-1; 7 nucleotides align to TRBD1. The CDR3 length is 15 residues. In germline, CDR1 is LGHNT, CDR2 FRNRAP. J lost 2 bases, V lost 6 bases, and 7 bases had no gene match. The CDR3 region has the DNA TGTGCTAGTGGAAGAGACAGGGCGACCTACAATGAGCAGTTCTTC. Its protein is CASGRDRATYNEQFF.

The rearrangement uses TRBV24-1 and TRBJ2-7, with 9 positions matching TRBD2. The V segment lost 3 bases and the J segment 0 bases; nucleotides outside the gene matches: 5. Germline V gene sequence: CDR1 KGHDR, CDR2 SFDVKD. This CDR3 is 16 amino acids long. The CDR3 region has the DNA TGTGCCACCAGTGATCCGACTAGCGGCCACTCCTACGAGCAGTACTTC. Protein sequence: CATSDPTSGHSYEQYF.

This clonotype has at least ten counts. The chain carries TRBV20-1 and TRBJ2-5, with D perhaps assigned TRBD1 or TRBD2 (5 bases each). Looked up from germline, CDR1 is DFQATT and CDR2 is SNEGSKA (reference sequence). Trimming left V 3 bases short and J 9 bases short, with 11 bases between. The CDR3 is 11 amino acids. The CDR3 nucleotides read TGCAGTGCTAGGGGGGACCTGGCCCAGTACTTC. This translates into CSARGDLAQYF.

This clonotype has a handful of counts. The V call is TRBV6-1, the J call TRBJ2-7; 13 nucleotides agree with TRBD2. V was pared by 2 bases and J by 5 bases, with 9 bases of the junction left unmatched. Germline assignment: CDR1 MNHNS and CDR2 SASEGT. The CDR3 is 17 amino acids. CDR3 DNA sequence: TGTGCCAGCAGTGAACTTCGGACTAGCGGGGGTTCCCACGAGCAGTACTTC. This translates into CASSELRTSGGSHEQYF.

This clonotype was seen repeatedly, ten times or more. V is TRBV11-2 and J is TRBJ2-7; unclear D gene. This CDR3 has 13 amino acids. Trimming removed 3 bases from V and 0 bases from J, with 6 bases in between. CDR1 SGHAT and CDR2 FQNNGV come from the germline V gene. CDR3 DNA: TGTGCCAGCAGCTTTCAGAGCTCCTACGAGCAGTACTTC. Its translation: CASSFQSSYEQYF.